A selection of T cell receptor beta chains follows, all from one sample in a study of metastatic and nonmetastatic thyroid tumors. TCRdb re-called clones via MiXCR from the PCR reads. The sample records roughly 13,000 clones, approximately 29% being singletons. Sequences were obtained from tumor tissue. Every receptor here comes from a female donor with papillary thyroid cancer or a benign thyroid nodule (not recorded which). Some clones in this sample may be carry-over from other donors' samples. CDR3s include the opening cysteine and the closing phenylalanine or tryptophan. D genes are given only for firm matches. Where a row states a size, it is once, few, many or the class of an expanded clone; other rows omit it.

>TRBJ2-1|few|TRBV28|TRBD2
CASSLGRGGANDFF
TGTGCCAGCAGTTTAGGGCGCGGGGGGGCGAATGATTTCTTC
>TRBJ2-3|NA|TRBV20-1|NA
CKWAGFPADTQYF
TGCAAGTGGGCAGGTTTCCCCGCAGATACGCAGTATTTT
>TRBJ1-2|once|TRBV30|NA
CAWSVGGGESGYTF
TGTGCCTGGAGTGTAGGGGGGGGAGAGTCTGGCTACACCTTC
>TRBJ2-2|few|TRBV20-1|TRBD2
CSASYQAGASDGELFF
TGCAGTGCTAGTTACCAAGCGGGAGCTTCTGACGGGGAGCTGTTTTTT
>TRBJ1-1|few|TRBV6-1|TRBD1
CASSEFWTGRNTEAFF
TGTGCCAGCAGTGAATTTTGGACAGGGAGGAACACTGAAGCTTTCTTT
>TRBJ2-5|NA|TRBV15|NA
CATQSDSRQETQYF
TGTGCCACTCAGTCCGACAGTCGGCAGGAGACCCAGTACTTC
>TRBJ1-2|NA|TRBV18|NA
CASSPDKDYGYTF
TGTGCCAGCTCACCCGACAAAGACTATGGCTACACCTTC
>TRBJ2-7|NA|TRBV20-1|NA
CSAKSGVDSSYEQYF
TGCAGTGCTAAATCTGGGGTCGACAGCTCCTACGAGCAGTACTTC
>TRBJ2-7|NA|TRBV11-1|NA
CASILGEHYEQYF
TGTGCCAGCATCTTGGGAGAACACTACGAGCAGTACTTC
>TRBJ2-3|few|TRBV5-1|NA
CASSFDFSTDTQYF
TGCGCCAGCAGCTTTGACTTTAGCACAGATACGCAGTATTTT
>TRBJ1-5|few|TRBV6-2/TRBV6-3|NA
CASTQRGDGQPQHF
TGTGCCAGCACCCAGAGAGGGGACGGTCAGCCCCAGCATTTT
>TRBJ2-7|NA|TRBV3-1|NA
CASSPGRGRGQYF
TGTGCCAGCAGCCCCGGGCGTGGGCGAGGGCAGTACTTC
>TRBJ2-1|NA|TRBV5-1|NA
CASSGMDSYNEQFF
TGCGCCAGCAGCGGGATGGACTCCTACAATGAGCAGTTCTTC
>TRBJ1-1|NA|TRBV9|NA
CASSVAEVGTEAFF
TGTGCCAGCAGCGTAGCGGAGGTTGGGACTGAAGCTTTCTTT
>TRBJ2-3|medium-sized|TRBV15|TRBD2
CATSRDSGGWMGDTQYF
TGTGCCACCAGCAGAGATTCGGGGGGATGGATGGGGGATACGCAGTATTTT
>TRBJ2-2|many|TRBV5-5|TRBD1
CASSLTGGETGELFF
TGTGCCAGCAGCTTGACAGGGGGCGAGACCGGGGAGCTGTTTTTT
>TRBJ1-2|medium-sized|TRBV20-1|TRBD1
CSARRVTGPYGYTF
TGCAGTGCTAGAAGAGTGACAGGGCCCTATGGCTACACCTTC
>TRBJ1-1|many|TRBV3-1|NA
CASSSYWEAFF
TGTGCCAGCAGCTCATACTGGGAAGCTTTCTTT